This is a list of T cell receptor beta chains from one sample in a study of Ad26.COV2.S vaccination and SARS-CoV-2 variants. Assay used: immunoSEQ multiplex PCR; TCRdb lists only in-frame clones, some missing. This sample yields over 90,000 clones, of which roughly 75% are seen a single time; around a sixth belongs to the top ten. This specimen consisted of peripheral blood, obtained after recovery from COVID-19. The receptors derive from a human donor who had recovered from COVID-19. The CDR3 runs from the conserved cysteine through the conserved F or W. D genes are given only for firm matches.

j_gene: TRBJ1-6
d_gene: .
v_gene: TRBV3-1/TRBV3-2
CDR3aa: CASSLGLGPYNSPLHF

j_gene: TRBJ1-2
d_gene: .
v_gene: TRBV28
CDR3aa: CASSLPTGLFGYGYTF

j_gene: TRBJ1-4
d_gene: .
v_gene: TRBV12-1
CDR3aa: CASSPPGDRGRRKLFF

j_gene: TRBJ1-5
d_gene: .
v_gene: TRBV28
CDR3aa: CASTVASNQPQHF

j_gene: TRBJ1-5
d_gene: .
v_gene: TRBV6-6
CDR3aa: CASSPNSNQPQHF

j_gene: TRBJ2-1
d_gene: .
v_gene: TRBV7-9
CDR3aa: CASSSQGFNEQFF

j_gene: TRBJ2-1
d_gene: TRBD2
v_gene: TRBV11-2
CDR3aa: CASSLNLLAGDSNEQFF

j_gene: TRBJ2-5
d_gene: TRBD1
v_gene: TRBV12-5
CDR3aa: CASGSGQGETQYF

j_gene: TRBJ1-3
d_gene: .
v_gene: TRBV6-5
CDR3aa: CASQDISGNTIYF

j_gene: TRBJ1-2
d_gene: .
v_gene: TRBV7-3
CDR3aa: CASSPGLQDGYTF

j_gene: TRBJ2-2
d_gene: .
v_gene: TRBV18
CDR3aa: CASSPTRDRAAGELFF

j_gene: TRBJ2-1
d_gene: TRBD2
v_gene: TRBV2
CDR3aa: CASSASGGRSDEQFF

j_gene: TRBJ1-4
d_gene: .
v_gene: TRBV5-1
CDR3aa: CASSSNGDEKLFF

j_gene: TRBJ2-7
d_gene: .
v_gene: TRBV29-1
CDR3aa: CSALDSLGPYEQYF

j_gene: TRBJ2-7
d_gene: TRBD2
v_gene: TRBV28
CDR3aa: CASSLPSGGVDEQYF

j_gene: TRBJ1-2
d_gene: .
v_gene: TRBV30
CDR3aa: CAWSLYEVSSGSYTF

j_gene: TRBJ1-2
d_gene: .
v_gene: TRBV6-1
CDR3aa: CASSEAFHGYTF

j_gene: TRBJ2-1
d_gene: .
v_gene: TRBV7-2
CDR3aa: CASSSQRRNEQFF

j_gene: TRBJ2-7
d_gene: TRBD1
v_gene: TRBV7-2
CDR3aa: CASRENSGTEVYEQYF

j_gene: TRBJ1-2
d_gene: TRBD1
v_gene: TRBV3-1/TRBV3-2
CDR3aa: CASSHRDRGNYGYTF

j_gene: TRBJ1-1
d_gene: TRBD1
v_gene: TRBV2
CDR3aa: CASSVQGLWAFF

j_gene: TRBJ2-5
d_gene: .
v_gene: TRBV11-1
CDR3aa: CASSLGQEGTQYF

j_gene: TRBJ2-1
d_gene: TRBD1
v_gene: TRBV5-4
CDR3aa: CASSLGQGINEQFF

j_gene: TRBJ2-3
d_gene: .
v_gene: TRBV11-3
CDR3aa: CASSLGPSTDTQYF

j_gene: TRBJ1-1
d_gene: .
v_gene: TRBV19
CDR3aa: CASNMVGMNTEAFF

j_gene: TRBJ2-2
d_gene: .
v_gene: TRBV11-3
CDR3aa: CASSLGGGANTGELFF

j_gene: TRBJ2-7
d_gene: TRBD2
v_gene: TRBV7-6
CDR3aa: CASSSAGVPDEQYF

j_gene: TRBJ2-7
d_gene: .
v_gene: TRBV29-1
CDR3aa: CSVRQGHYEQYF

j_gene: TRBJ1-6
d_gene: .
v_gene: TRBV5-4
CDR3aa: CASSFDQGRSPLHF

j_gene: TRBJ2-2
d_gene: TRBD2
v_gene: TRBV7-2
CDR3aa: CASSLAGSGGMFF

j_gene: TRBJ2-7
d_gene: .
v_gene: TRBV10-3
CDR3aa: CAISARRYEQYF

j_gene: TRBJ2-3
d_gene: .
v_gene: TRBV5-1
CDR3aa: CASSLGAVGNTDTQYF

j_gene: TRBJ2-1
d_gene: TRBD2
v_gene: TRBV11-3
CDR3aa: CASSLDSGGVYNEQFF

j_gene: TRBJ1-1
d_gene: .
v_gene: TRBV3-1/TRBV3-2
CDR3aa: CASSYRDTTEAFF

j_gene: TRBJ2-7
d_gene: .
v_gene: TRBV28
CDR3aa: CASSYPEGLGGEQYF

j_gene: TRBJ2-5
d_gene: TRBD2
v_gene: TRBV24-1
CDR3aa: CATSMGGQETQYF

j_gene: TRBJ1-1
d_gene: .
v_gene: TRBV28
CDR3aa: CASSSHQEDTEAFF

j_gene: TRBJ2-1
d_gene: TRBD1
v_gene: TRBV6-5
CDR3aa: CASTPGHRGNEQFF

j_gene: TRBJ2-3
d_gene: .
v_gene: TRBV7-9
CDR3aa: CASSPTLASTDTQYF

j_gene: TRBJ1-2
d_gene: TRBD1
v_gene: TRBV27
CDR3aa: CASSLLPGQIYGYTF

j_gene: TRBJ2-3
d_gene: TRBD2
v_gene: TRBV30
CDR3aa: CAWSVRTGGSADTQYF

j_gene: TRBJ2-3
d_gene: .
v_gene: TRBV19
CDR3aa: CASSIRWGGRSPDTQYF

j_gene: TRBJ2-7
d_gene: .
v_gene: TRBV28
CDR3aa: CASSLVGLVYEQYF

j_gene: TRBJ1-4
d_gene: .
v_gene: TRBV3-1/TRBV3-2
CDR3aa: CASSQVFVPGADLFF

j_gene: TRBJ1-1
d_gene: .
v_gene: TRBV30
CDR3aa: CAWWVRTEAFF

j_gene: TRBJ1-6
d_gene: TRBD1
v_gene: TRBV12-3/TRBV12-4
CDR3aa: CATSRDRGEPLHF

j_gene: TRBJ1-6
d_gene: .
v_gene: TRBV6-5
CDR3aa: CASRTELSGSPLHF

j_gene: TRBJ2-3
d_gene: .
v_gene: TRBV9
CDR3aa: CASSRRLTDTQYF

j_gene: TRBJ2-3
d_gene: TRBD2
v_gene: TRBV30
CDR3aa: CAWSAGSGVLETQYF

j_gene: TRBJ1-1
d_gene: TRBD1
v_gene: TRBV20-1
CDR3aa: CSASDRGWIDTEAFF

j_gene: TRBJ2-1
d_gene: TRBD2
v_gene: TRBV19
CDR3aa: CASSLIRLAGVTGLRNEQFF